This T cell receptor (beta chain) was documented in a study of identical twins. MiXCR, run by TCRdb on the 5' RACE reads, gives a single entry per CDR3 protein. This sample carries about 700,000 distinct CDR3 sequences, around 6% of them seen once, and the ten largest clones take 1.5% to 2%. This clonotype was detected many times. Input material: naive T cells sorted from blood. This receptor was identified in a man younger than 30 in good health.

The CDR3, as DNA: TGTGCCAGCTCGCAGATCAAATACGAGCAGTACTTC. Its protein is CASSQIKYEQYF. The chain couples TRBV12-3 or TRBV12-4 to TRBJ2-7, with unresolved D. The V end lost 8 bases, the J end lost 4 bases, and 12 bases lay between the germline ends. The CDR3 is 12 amino acids.